This T cell receptor beta chain was identified in a study of CD8 T cells in ankylosing spondylitis. V lost 6 bases to trimming and J lost 4 bases, with 5 bases between them. The germline gives CDR1 SGHRS, CDR2 YFSETQ. CDR3 size: 11 residues. Study-wide points: Clones linked to the disease showed a CD8+ phenotype. They occurred at relatively low frequencies in peripheral blood. Reportedly, significant enrichment of disease-linked clones occurred in matched ankylosing spondylitis synovial fluid. Several of the motif variants were reported before in synovial fluid and blood from reactive arthritis. Ankylosing spondylitis blood appeared to carry a characteristic TCR beta motif of seven to nine highly homologous variants.

This clonotype was recorded many times. Its specificity is not known. Each TCR beta library was made by quantitative 5'-RACE that incorporated molecular barcodes. TCRdb recomputed calls from the 5' RACE reads with MiXCR, one row per CDR3 protein. Here the sample spans approximately 520,000 distinct CDR3 sequences, 5.3% being singletons. This chain joins TRBV5-1 and TRBJ2-1, with TRBD1 as a possible D gene (5 bases). The source material was blood, either unsorted or a sorted T cell fraction (not recorded which). The receptor was derived from a male donor with ankylosing spondylitis. The CDR3 reads CASKGYNEQFF. The CDR3 DNA reads TGCGCCAGCAAGGGGTACAATGAGCAGTTCTTC.